These 20 T cell receptor beta chains were sequenced from one sample in a study of glioma-infiltrating T cells. The iRepertoire nested amplicon-rescue multiplex PCR amplified TCR alpha and beta CDR3s from RNA. TCRdb fed the multiplex PCR reads into MiXCR, producing one record per CDR3 protein. The sample includes around 350,000 distinct CDR3 sequences, roughly two fifths of them seen just once. The sequenced sample was glioma tissue, nonneoplastic brain tissue, or PBMCs (not recorded which). The receptor set was obtained from a human donor with low-grade glioma or glioblastoma, undergoing nonglioma brain surgery, or in good health (not recorded which).

This clonotype was observed at least ten times. V gene TRBV20-1 combines with J gene TRBJ2-7; 9 bases are a match to TRBD1. Germline CDR1 and CDR2: DFQATT and SNEGSKA (reference sequence). V was pared by 5 bases and J by 5 bases, with 7 bases of the junction left unmatched. The CDR3 length is 13 residues. CDR3 coding DNA: TGCAGTGCTGACAGGGGGGCGAAAAACGAGCAGTACTTC. Residues: CSADRGAKNEQYF.

As to this clonotype: An end of the junction does not agree with germline; a read error may underlie this. This chain links TRBV20-1 with TRBJ1-1; D is uncertain. The CDR3 is 14 amino acids. Germline CDR1 reads DFQATT; CDR2 reads SNEGSKA (reference sequence). CDR3 residues: CSARDRRGRDEALF. In DNA form, the CDR3 reads TGCAGTGCTAGAGATCGCCGGGGTAGGGATGAAGCTTTATTT.

This clonotype was observed many times. The rearrangement joins TRBV20-1 to TRBJ2-1, with 7 positions matching TRBD2. V shed 3 bases and J 1 base; nucleotides not matched to a gene: 6. Germline loops: CDR1 DFQATT, CDR2 SNEGSKA (reference sequence). The length of the CDR3 is 15 residues. For the CDR3, the DNA is TGCAGTGCTAGTGGGAACGGGAGGTCCTACAATGAGCAGTTCTTC. Translation: CSASGNGRSYNEQFF.

Comments on this clonotype: This may come from a read error, since a much larger clone is one base off. The CDR3 sequence: CSAKDRPNEQFF. The CDR3 DNA reads as TGCAGTGCTAAAGATCGTCCCAATGAGCAGTTCTTC. This chain links TRBV20-1 with TRBJ2-1; no reliable D call. V gave up 4 bases and J gave up 6 bases, with 10 bases separating them. The CDR3 is 12 residues long. CDR1 and CDR2 from the germline V gene are DFQATT and SNEGSKA (reference sequence).

Turning to this clonotype: One junction end disagrees with the germline gene, perhaps due to a read error. V and J are TRBV20-1 and TRBJ2-4, with 7 positions matching TRBD2. CDR1 is DFQATT, CDR2 SNEGSKA, per germline (reference sequence). This CDR3 contains 14 residues. This CDR3 reads CSARTSREIYEQHF. CDR3 coding DNA: TGCAGTGCTAGGACTAGCAGAGAGATCTACGAGCAGCACTTC.

Notes on this clonotype: The conserved phenylalanine or tryptophan normally closing the CDR3 is absent here, so this likely arose from a read error. CDR3 DNA: TGTGCCAGCAGACCCAGCGGCGGGAGCTCCTACGAGCAGTACTTG. Its translation is CASRPSGGSSYEQYL. J is TRBJ2-7 and V is TRBV27; the match to TRBD2 covers 7 bases. The CDR3 is made up of 15 amino acids. CDR1 MNHEY and CDR2 SMNVEV come from the germline V gene (reference sequence). With 6 bases clipped from V and 0 bases from J, the junction kept 8 bases outside the gene matches.

The rearrangement links TRBV7-9 to TRBJ2-2; 9 bases align to TRBD1. Per the germline V gene, CDR1 is SEHNR and CDR2 is FQNEAQ (reference sequence). The CDR3 covers 17 residues. With 5 bases clipped from V and 5 bases from J, the junction kept 12 bases outside the gene matches. Here the CDR3 reads CASSIWTGVLSTGELFF. CDR3 nucleotides: TGTGCCAGCAGCATCTGGACAGGGGTCCTCTCTACCGGGGAGCTGTTTTTT.

This clonotype showed up just a few times. The rearrangement uses TRBV4-3 and TRBJ1-2; a weak D match, TRBD1 (5 bases). With 0 bases removed from V and 8 bases from J, the gap between germline ends came to 10 bases. Germline V gene data show CDR1 as LGHNA and CDR2 as YSLEER. The CDR3 is 13 amino acids. For the CDR3, the DNA is TGCGCCAGCAGCCAAGATCTAGAGGGGGGCTACACCTTC. Translation: CASSQDLEGGYTF.

As for this clonotype: A junction end diverges from the germline sequence, so it may reflect a read error. This chain joins TRBV7-6 and TRBJ1-5; possible D gene TRBD1, 6 bases. Germline CDR1 SGHVS, CDR2 FNYEAQ. This CDR3 comprises 18 residues. The CDR3 bases are TGTGCCAGCAGCTTAGGTCCAGGGGACCTTTATAGCAATCAGCACCAGCATTTT. It codes for CASSLGPGDLYSNQHQHF.

As for this clonotype: This may be a read error: a much more frequent sequence differs by one nucleotide. The conserved closing phenylalanine or tryptophan is absent in this CDR3, likely reflecting a read error. The V call is TRBV6-1, the J call TRBJ1-3; D gene uncertain. Trimming removed 5 bases at V and 4 bases at J, with 12 bases between. The CDR3 spans 14 residues. Per the germline V gene, CDR1 is MNHNS and CDR2 is SASEGT. As DNA, the CDR3 is TGTGCCAGCAGTTTCCCGGGCACGGGAAACACCATATATCTT. Amino acids: CASSFPGTGNTIYL.

The chain has TRBV14 and TRBJ2-1; the D gene is possibly TRBD1 (5 bases). Germline assignment: CDR1 SGHDN and CDR2 FVKESK. The V and J ends lost 5 bases and 0 bases respectively, with 8 bases between them. The CDR3 runs to 14 residues. CDR3 nucleotides: TGTGCCAGCAGCAGCAGGGCCTCCTACAATGAGCAGTTCTTC. Its translation: CASSSRASYNEQFF.

In this sample, this clonotype turned up a few times. The chain is built from TRBV10-3 and TRBJ2-1, with 10 bases lining up with TRBD2. Trimming removed 4 bases from V and 2 bases from J; junction bases left unmatched: 11. The CDR3 loop spans 18 amino acids. Germline CDR1 ENHRY, CDR2 SYGVKD. CDR3 in amino acids: CAISGPSGRAPAYNEQFF. The CDR3 nucleotides read TGTGCCATCAGTGGACCCAGCGGGAGGGCCCCAGCCTACAATGAGCAGTTCTTC.

As regards this clonotype: This may be a read error: a much more frequent sequence differs by one nucleotide. This rearrangement joins TRBV25-1 to TRBJ1-5; 7 nucleotides agree with TRBD1. Per the germline V gene, CDR1 is MGHDK and CDR2 is SYGVNS. The V segment lost 4 bases and the J segment 0 bases; nucleotides outside the gene matches: 6. The CDR3 loop spans 16 amino acids. The CDR3 here is CASSGEGQSSNQPQHF. CDR3 DNA: TGTGCCAGCAGTGGAGAGGGACAGAGTAGCAATCAGCCCCAGCATTTT.

The chain carries TRBV6-6 and TRBJ1-5; 10 bases agree with TRBD1. From germline, CDR1 is MNHNY and CDR2 SVGAGI (reference sequence). Trimming took 0 bases from V and 6 from J; bases not matched to a gene: 2. This CDR3 contains 15 residues. CDR3 sequence reads: CASSYSTGGVQPQHF. The CDR3 DNA reads as TGTGCCAGCAGTTACTCGACAGGGGGCGTTCAGCCCCAGCATTTT.

This clonotype came up a few times. This rearrangement joins TRBV20-1 to TRBJ2-5, with D possibly being TRBD1 (6 bases). The DNA matches TRBJ2-7 better at its end, which makes the J call doubtful. CDR1 is DFQATT and CDR2 is SNEGSKA in the germline V gene (reference sequence). This CDR3 contains 13 residues. The CDR3 region is CSARWLDSYEQYF. The CDR3 nucleotides are TGCAGTGCTAGGTGGTTGGACAGCTACGAGCAGTACTTC.

The J gene is TRBJ2-7, the V gene TRBV4-2, with D tentatively TRBD1 (6 bases). V was trimmed by 1 base and J by 2 bases, leaving 12 bases between them. The CDR3 is 15 amino acids. From germline, CDR1 is LGHNA and CDR2 YNFKEQ. CDR3 bases: TGTGCCAGCAGCCAAGGTGTACAGGGTCCCTACGAGCAGTACTTC. Translated, it gives CASSQGVQGPYEQYF.

The chain carries TRBV20-1 and TRBJ2-1; 7 bases match TRBD2. The V gene's germline CDR1 is DFQATT and CDR2 SNEGSKA (reference sequence). This CDR3 is built from 17 residues. The CDR3 nucleotides are TGCAGCTTAAGGCTAGCGGCTACTAAGAGCTCCTACAATGAGCAGTTCTTC. Its translation is CSLRLAATKSSYNEQFF.

This clonotype came up many times. The chain has TRBV28 and TRBJ2-5, with D possibly TRBD1 on 5 matching bases. This CDR3 region has 13 residues. Germline values: CDR1 MDHEN, CDR2 SYDVKM. V lost 2 bases to trimming and J lost 3 bases, with 7 bases between them. CDR3 sequence (DNA): TGTGCCAGCAGTTTACGACAGAAAGAGACCCAGTACTTC. Translating it yields CASSLRQKETQYF.

This clonotype came up once. The CDR3 is CASSQWGRGRVNTEAFF. The CDR3, as DNA: TGTGCCAGCAGTCAATGGGGTAGGGGACGAGTGAACACTGAAGCTTTCTTT. The V and J genes are TRBV6-1 and TRBJ1-1; TRBD1 might be the D (5 bases). The CDR3 is made up of 17 amino acids. V gave up 5 bases and J gave up 0 bases, with 19 bases separating them. CDR1 MNHNS and CDR2 SASEGT come from the germline V gene.

Points on this clonotype: This may arise from a read error, as a much more abundant clone is one base away. The V call is TRBV7-2, the J call TRBJ2-5; possible D gene TRBD1, 6 bases. Germline assignment: CDR1 SGHTA and CDR2 FQGNSA. The CDR3 totals 16 residues. The CDR3 nucleotides are TGTGCCAGCAGGTTAGGTACAGGGCCTATCAGGGAGACCCAGTACTTC. Encoded protein: CASRLGTGPIRETQYF.